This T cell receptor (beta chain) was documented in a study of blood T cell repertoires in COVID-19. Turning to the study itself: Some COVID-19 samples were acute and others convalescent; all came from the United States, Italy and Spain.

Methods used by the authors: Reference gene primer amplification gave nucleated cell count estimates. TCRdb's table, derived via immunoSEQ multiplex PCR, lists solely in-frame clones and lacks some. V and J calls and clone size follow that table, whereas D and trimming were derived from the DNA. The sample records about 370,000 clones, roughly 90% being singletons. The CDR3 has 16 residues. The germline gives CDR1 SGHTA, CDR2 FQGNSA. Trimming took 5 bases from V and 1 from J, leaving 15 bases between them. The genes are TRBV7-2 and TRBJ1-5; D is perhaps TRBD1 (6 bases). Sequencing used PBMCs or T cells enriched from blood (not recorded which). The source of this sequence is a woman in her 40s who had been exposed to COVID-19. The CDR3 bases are TGTGCCAGCAGCCACACCGGACAGAGCAGCAATCAGCCCCAGCATTTT. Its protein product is CASSHTGQSSNQPQHF.